This TCR beta chain was documented in a study of T cells in women clearing cervical HPV infection. On this clone: The CDR3 end is not reached by the read, which stops 3 residues before it; the germline J gene fills it in.

The method was immunoSEQ multiplex PCR; TCRdb's version includes in-frame clones alone and lacks a portion of them. The sample yields approximately 35,000 clones, of which the top ten take up roughly 7.2%. This CDR3 is 13 amino acids long. The V end was cut by 8 bases, the J end by 7 bases, with 15 bases between. The germline V gene encodes CDR1 SNHLY and CDR2 FYNNEI. Sequenced sample: blood buffy coat. This chain joins TRBV2 and TRBJ1-5, with D possibly being TRBD1 (6 bases). This sequence originates from a woman aged 18 to 69 with a cervical HPV16 infection that either progressed to CIN3+ or cleared (not recorded which). Partial CDR3 DNA: TGTGCCAGCCACACACAGGGTACCCAGCCC. It specifies CASHTQGTQP. The complete CDR3 sequence is CASHTQGTQPQHF.